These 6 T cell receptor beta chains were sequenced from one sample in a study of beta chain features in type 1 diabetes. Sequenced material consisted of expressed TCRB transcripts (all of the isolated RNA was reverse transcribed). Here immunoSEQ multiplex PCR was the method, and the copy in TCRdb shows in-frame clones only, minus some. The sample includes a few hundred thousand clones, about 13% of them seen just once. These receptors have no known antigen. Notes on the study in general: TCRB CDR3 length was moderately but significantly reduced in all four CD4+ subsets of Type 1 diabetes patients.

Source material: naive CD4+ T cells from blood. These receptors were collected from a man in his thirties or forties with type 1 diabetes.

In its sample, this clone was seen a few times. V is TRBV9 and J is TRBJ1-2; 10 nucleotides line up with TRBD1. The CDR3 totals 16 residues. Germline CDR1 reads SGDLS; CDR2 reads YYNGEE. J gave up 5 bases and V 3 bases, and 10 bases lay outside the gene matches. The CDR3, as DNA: TGTGCCAGCAGCGCAACCGGGACAGGGGATCGGTATGGCTACACCTTC. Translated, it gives CASSATGTGDRYGYTF. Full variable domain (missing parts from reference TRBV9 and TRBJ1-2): DSGVTQTPKHLITATGQRVTLRCSPRSGDLSVYWYQQSLDQGLQFLIQYYNGEERAKGNILERFSAQQFPDLHSELNLSSLELGDSALYFCASSATGTGDRYGYTFGSGTRLTVV.

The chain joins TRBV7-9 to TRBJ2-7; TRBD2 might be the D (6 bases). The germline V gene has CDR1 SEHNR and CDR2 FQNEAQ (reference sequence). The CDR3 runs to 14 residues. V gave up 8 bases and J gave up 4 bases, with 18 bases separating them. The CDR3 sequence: CASRPSWGRYEQYF. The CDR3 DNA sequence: TGTGCCAGCCGGCCGAGTTGGGGGAGGTACGAGCAGTACTTC. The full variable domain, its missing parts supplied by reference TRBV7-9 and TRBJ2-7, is DTGVSQNPRHKITKRGQNVTFRCDPISEHNRLYWYRQTLGQGPEFLTYFQNEAQLEKSRLLSDRFSAERPKGSFSTLEIQRTEQGDSAMYLCASRPSWGRYEQYFGPGTRLTVT.

CDR3 loop: CASSQDRQGTKNYGYTF. CDR3 bases: TGTGCCAGCAGCCAAGATCGACAGGGAACAAAGAACTATGGCTACACCTTC. This chain links TRBV14 with TRBJ1-2; TRBD1 matches 7 bases. The V gene end was trimmed by 0 bases and the J gene end by 2 bases; junction bases not matched to a gene: 9. This CDR3 contains 17 residues. In germline, CDR1 is SGHDN, CDR2 FVKESK.

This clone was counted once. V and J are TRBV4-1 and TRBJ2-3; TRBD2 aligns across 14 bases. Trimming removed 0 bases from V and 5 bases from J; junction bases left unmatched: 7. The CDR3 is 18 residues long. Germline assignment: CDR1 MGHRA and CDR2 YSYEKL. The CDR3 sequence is CASSQDEGLAGVGDTQYF. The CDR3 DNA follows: TGCGCCAGCAGCCAAGACGAGGGACTAGCGGGAGTTGGAGATACGCAGTATTTT.

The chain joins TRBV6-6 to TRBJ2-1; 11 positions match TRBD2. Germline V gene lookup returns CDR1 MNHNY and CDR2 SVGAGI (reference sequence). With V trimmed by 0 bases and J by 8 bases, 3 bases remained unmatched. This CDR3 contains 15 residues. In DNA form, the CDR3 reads TGTGCCAGCAGTTACTCTAGCGGGAGGGCCGATGAGCAGTTCTTC. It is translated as CASSYSSGRADEQFF.

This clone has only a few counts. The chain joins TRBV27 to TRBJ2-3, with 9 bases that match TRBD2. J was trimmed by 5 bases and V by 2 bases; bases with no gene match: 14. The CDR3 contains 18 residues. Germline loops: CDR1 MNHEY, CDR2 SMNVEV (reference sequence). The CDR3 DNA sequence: TGTGCCAGCAGTTTAAAGTTTCGTGGGACTAGCAAAGGAGATACGCAGTATTTT. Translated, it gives CASSLKFRGTSKGDTQYF.